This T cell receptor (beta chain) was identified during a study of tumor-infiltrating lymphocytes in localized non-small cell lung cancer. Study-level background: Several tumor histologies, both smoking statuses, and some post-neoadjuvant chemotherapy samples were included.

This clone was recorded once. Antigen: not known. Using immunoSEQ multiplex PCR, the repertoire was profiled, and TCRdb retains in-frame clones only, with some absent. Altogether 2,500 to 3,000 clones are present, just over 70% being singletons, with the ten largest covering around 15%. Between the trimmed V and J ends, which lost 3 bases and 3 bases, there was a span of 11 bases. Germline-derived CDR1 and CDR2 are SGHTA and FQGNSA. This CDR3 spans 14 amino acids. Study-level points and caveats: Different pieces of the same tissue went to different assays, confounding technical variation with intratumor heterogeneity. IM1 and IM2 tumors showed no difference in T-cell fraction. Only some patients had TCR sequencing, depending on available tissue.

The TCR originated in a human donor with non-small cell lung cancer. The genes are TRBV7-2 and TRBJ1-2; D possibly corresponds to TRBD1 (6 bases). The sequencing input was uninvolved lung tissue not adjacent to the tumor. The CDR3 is CASSLGHGDYGYTF. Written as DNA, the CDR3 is TGTGCCAGCAGCTTGGGACACGGAGACTATGGCTACACCTTC.